This TCR beta chain was recorded in a study of blood T cell repertoires in COVID-19. Study-level information: PBMCs, B-cell-depleted T cells, or T cells provided the cDNA or gDNA that made up the material.

Under the authors' procedure: Nucleated cell counts were estimated from reference gene primer amplification. The data were produced by immunoSEQ multiplex PCR, yet TCRdb's version contains in-frame clones alone and is incomplete. Clone size and the V and J calls come from that table; the DNA yielded D and trimming. The profile shows approximately 160,000 clones, approximately 87% of them singletons. The trim removed 2 bases at V and 1 base at J, leaving 4 bases unmatched. The CDR3 loop spans 16 amino acids. Germline lookup yields CDR1 KGHDR and CDR2 SFDVKD. The sample taken for sequencing was peripheral blood. The chain employs TRBV24-1 and TRBJ2-1; 7 bases are a match to TRBD2. The TCR comes from an older woman with acute or convalescent COVID-19. The CDR3 protein is CATSDSGLGSYNEQFF. The CDR3 coding sequence is TGTGCCACCAGTGATTCCGGACTAGGTTCCTACAATGAGCAGTTCTTC.